This passage covers 3 T cell receptor beta chains from one sample sequenced in a study of blood T cell repertoires in COVID-19. The data were produced by immunoSEQ multiplex PCR, yet TCRdb's version contains in-frame clones alone and is incomplete. The sample has around 250,000 clones, 80% to 85% seen once. Sequencing input: peripheral blood. These receptors were obtained from a woman aged 40 to 49 who had recovered from COVID-19.

The V and J genes are TRBV19 and TRBJ1-4, with 7 bases fitting TRBD1. This CDR3 region has 14 residues. The V gene end was trimmed by 7 bases and the J gene end by 8 bases; junction bases not matched to a gene: 10. The germline CDR1 and CDR2 sequences are LNHDA and SQIVND (reference sequence). The CDR3 DNA is TGTGCCAGTACCCTCGACAGGGTAAGCGAAAAACTGTTTTTT. Protein: CASTLDRVSEKLFF.

The chain has TRBV9 and TRBJ1-6; D is uncertain. CDR1 and CDR2 from the germline V gene are SGDLS and YYNGEE. This CDR3 is 15 amino acids long. Trimming removed 0 bases at V and 0 bases at J, with 4 bases between. The CDR3 DNA reads as TGTGCCAGCAGCGTAGGAGACTCCTATAATTCACCCCTCCACTTT. It yields the protein CASSVGDSYNSPLHF.

The rearrangement joins TRBV10-2 to TRBJ1-1, with D perhaps matching TRBD1 (5 bases). CDR1 is WSHSY, CDR2 SAAADI, per germline. Trimming cost V 3 bases and J 8 bases, with 22 bases left between them. The CDR3 totals 16 residues. CDR3 residues: CASSDPTASAPQEAFF. The CDR3 bases are TGCGCCAGCAGTGACCCGACAGCCTCGGCTCCCCAGGAAGCTTTCTTT.